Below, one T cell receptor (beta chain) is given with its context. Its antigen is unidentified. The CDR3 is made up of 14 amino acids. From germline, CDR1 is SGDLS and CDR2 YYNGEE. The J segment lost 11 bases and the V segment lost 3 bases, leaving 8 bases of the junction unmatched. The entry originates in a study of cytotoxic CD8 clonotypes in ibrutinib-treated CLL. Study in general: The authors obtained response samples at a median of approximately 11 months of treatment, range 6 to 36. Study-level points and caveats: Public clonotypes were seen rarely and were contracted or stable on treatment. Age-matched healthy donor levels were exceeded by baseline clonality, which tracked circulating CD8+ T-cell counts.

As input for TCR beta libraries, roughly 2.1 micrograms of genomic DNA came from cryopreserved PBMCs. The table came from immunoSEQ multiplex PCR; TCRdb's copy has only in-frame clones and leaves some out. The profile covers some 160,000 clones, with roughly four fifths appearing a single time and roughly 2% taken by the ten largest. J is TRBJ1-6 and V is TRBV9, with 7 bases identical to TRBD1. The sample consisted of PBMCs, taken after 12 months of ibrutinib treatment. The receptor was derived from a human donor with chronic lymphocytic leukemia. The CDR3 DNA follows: TGTGCCAGCAGCGCGACAGGGTCGGGGACACCCCTCCACTTT. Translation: CASSATGSGTPLHF. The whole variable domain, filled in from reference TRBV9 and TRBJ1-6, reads DSGVTQTPKHLITATGQRVTLRCSPRSGDLSVYWYQQSLDQGLQFLIQYYNGEERAKGNILERFSAQQFPDLHSELNLSSLELGDSALYFCASSATGSGTPLHFGNGTRLTVT.